Below, 7 T cell receptor beta chains from the same sample are listed, as sequenced in a study of cytomegalovirus exposure and HLA in healthy donors. The PCR was carried out with 60 Vbeta primers and 13 Jbeta primers. Method: immunoSEQ multiplex PCR; TCRdb's copy keeps in-frame clones and lacks some. The profile shows about 130,000 clones, 70% to 90% of them singletons. Sequenced material: PBMCs. These TCRs come from a man aged 18 to 30 in good health and CMV-seropositive.

This chain connects TRBV15 to TRBJ2-6, with unresolved D. Trimming shortened V by 4 bases and J by 0 bases, and 7 bases separated the two germline ends. CDR1 and CDR2 from the germline V gene are LNHNV and YYDKDF (reference sequence). CDR3 length: 15 residues. CDR3 loop: CATSNWSSGANVLTF. CDR3 bases: TGTGCCACCAGCAATTGGAGCTCTGGGGCCAACGTCCTGACTTTC.

The V and J genes are TRBV10-3 and TRBJ2-5; 7 nucleotides align to TRBD2. Germline CDR1 is ENHRY and CDR2 is SYGVKD. The CDR3 sequence is 14 residues long. V was clipped by 5 bases and J by 1 base; unmatched bases: 4. The CDR3 region has the DNA TGTGCCATCAGTAGATCGGGGGGCCAAGAGACCCAGTACTTC. It codes for CAISRSGGQETQYF.

This chain connects TRBV9 to TRBJ1-3; a weak D match, TRBD1 (6 bases). This CDR3 has 19 amino acids. CDR1 is SGDLS and CDR2 is YYNGEE in the germline V gene. The V end was cut by 0 bases, the J end by 0 bases, with 19 bases between. This CDR3 is CASSVANRATNLSGNTIYF. CDR3 DNA: TGTGCCAGCAGCGTAGCCAACAGGGCTACGAATCTCTCTGGAAACACCATATATTTT.

The chain joins TRBV2 to TRBJ1-5, with 9 positions matching TRBD1. Germline trimming cut 6 bases from V and 1 base from J; bases unmatched to any gene: 4. The CDR3 contains 15 residues. Germline V gene lookup returns CDR1 SNHLY and CDR2 FYNNEI. CDR3 coding DNA: TGTGCCAGCAGACAGGGGGCGGAAAGCAATCAGCCCCAGCATTTT. It is translated as CASRQGAESNQPQHF.

The CDR3 DNA follows: TGTGCCGGAGACAGTAAGAAGAGTATGAACACTGAAGCTTTCTTT. Residues: CAGDSKKSMNTEAFF. This rearrangement joins TRBV30 to TRBJ1-1, with D possibly being TRBD1 (5 bases). Germline-derived CDR1 and CDR2 are GTSNPN and SVGIG (reference sequence). This CDR3 comprises 15 residues. V was clipped by 8 bases and J by 0 bases, with 19 bases between them.

This clone appeared a single time. V is TRBV27 and J is TRBJ2-1; 10 nucleotides agree with TRBD2. CDR1 and CDR2 (germline): MNHEY, SMNVEV (reference sequence). V shed 8 bases, J shed 7 bases, and the junction held 11 bases outside the gene matches. The CDR3 runs 15 residues. CDR3 DNA sequence: TGTGCCAGCGGGTTCAGCGGGGGGGTGTTGAATGAGCAGTTCTTC. Amino acids: CASGFSGGVLNEQFF.

The chain has TRBV5-6 and TRBJ2-7, with 7 bases lining up with TRBD2. The CDR3 has 12 amino acids. Germline CDR1 SGHDT, CDR2 YYEEEE. The V segment lost 4 bases and the J segment 13 bases; nucleotides outside the gene matches: 11. Written as DNA, the CDR3 is TGTGCCAGCAGCCCCTTAGTAGGACTAGAATACTTC. Translation gives CASSPLVGLEYF.